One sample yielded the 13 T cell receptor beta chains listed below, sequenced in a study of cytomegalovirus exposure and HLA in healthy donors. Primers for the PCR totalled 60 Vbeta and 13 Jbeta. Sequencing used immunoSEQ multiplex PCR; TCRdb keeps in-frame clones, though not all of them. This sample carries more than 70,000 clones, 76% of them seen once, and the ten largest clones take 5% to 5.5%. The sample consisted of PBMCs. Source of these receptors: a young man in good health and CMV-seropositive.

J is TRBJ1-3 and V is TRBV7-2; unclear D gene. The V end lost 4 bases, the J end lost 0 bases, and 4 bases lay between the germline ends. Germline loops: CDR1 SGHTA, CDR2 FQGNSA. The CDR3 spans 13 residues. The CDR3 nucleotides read TGTGCCAGCAGCTCCTTCTCTGGAAACACCATATATTTT. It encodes CASSSFSGNTIYF.

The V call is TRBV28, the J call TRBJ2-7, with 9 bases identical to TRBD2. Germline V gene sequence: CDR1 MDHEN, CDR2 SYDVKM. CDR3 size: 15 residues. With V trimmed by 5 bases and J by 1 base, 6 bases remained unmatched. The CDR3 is CASSRPSGVSYEQYF. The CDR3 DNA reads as TGTGCCAGCAGTCGACCTAGCGGGGTGTCCTACGAGCAGTACTTC.

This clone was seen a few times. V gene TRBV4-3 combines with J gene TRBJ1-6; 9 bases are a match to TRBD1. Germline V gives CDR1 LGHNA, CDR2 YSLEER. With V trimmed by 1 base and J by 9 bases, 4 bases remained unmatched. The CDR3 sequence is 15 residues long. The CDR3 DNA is TGCGCCAGCAGCCAAGTGGACAGGGGATTTTCACCCCTCCACTTT. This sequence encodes CASSQVDRGFSPLHF.

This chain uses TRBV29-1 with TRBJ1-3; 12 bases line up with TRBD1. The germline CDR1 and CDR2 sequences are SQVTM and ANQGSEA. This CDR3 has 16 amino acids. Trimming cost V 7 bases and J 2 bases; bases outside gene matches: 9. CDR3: CSATGTGGAPGNTIYF. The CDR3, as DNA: TGCAGCGCCACCGGGACAGGGGGCGCCCCTGGAAACACCATATATTTT.

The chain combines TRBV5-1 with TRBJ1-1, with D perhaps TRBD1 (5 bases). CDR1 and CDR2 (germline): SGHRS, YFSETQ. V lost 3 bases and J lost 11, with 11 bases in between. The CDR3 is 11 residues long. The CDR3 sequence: CASSSSGRAFF. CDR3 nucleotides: TGCGCCAGCAGCTCCTCAGGGAGGGCTTTCTTT.

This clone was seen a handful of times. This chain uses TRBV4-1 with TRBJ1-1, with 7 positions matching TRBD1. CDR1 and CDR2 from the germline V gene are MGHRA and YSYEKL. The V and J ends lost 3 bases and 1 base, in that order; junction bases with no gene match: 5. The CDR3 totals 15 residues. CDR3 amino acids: CASSHPQGTNTEAFF. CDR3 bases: TGCGCCAGCAGCCATCCACAGGGGACGAACACTGAAGCTTTCTTT.

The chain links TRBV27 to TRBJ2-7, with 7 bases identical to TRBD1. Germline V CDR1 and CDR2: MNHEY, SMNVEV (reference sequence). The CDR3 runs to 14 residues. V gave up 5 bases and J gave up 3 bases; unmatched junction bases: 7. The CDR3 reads CASSPDRTLYEQYF. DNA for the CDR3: TGTGCCAGCAGTCCGGACAGGACCCTCTACGAGCAGTACTTC.

The CDR3: CASSTGQGAREQYF. In DNA, the CDR3 is TGTGCCAGCAGCACGGGACAGGGGGCCCGGGAGCAGTACTTC. J is TRBJ2-7 and V is TRBV9, with 12 positions matching TRBD1. Germline CDR1 and CDR2: SGDLS and YYNGEE. The trim removed 4 bases at V and 7 bases at J, leaving 6 bases unmatched. The CDR3 extends over 14 amino acids.

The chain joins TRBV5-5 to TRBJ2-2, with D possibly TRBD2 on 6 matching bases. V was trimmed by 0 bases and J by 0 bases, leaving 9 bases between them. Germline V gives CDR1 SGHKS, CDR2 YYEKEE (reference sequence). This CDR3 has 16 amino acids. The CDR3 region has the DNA TGTGCCAGCAGCTTGGAGGCGGGATCGAACACCGGGGAGCTGTTTTTT. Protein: CASSLEAGSNTGELFF.

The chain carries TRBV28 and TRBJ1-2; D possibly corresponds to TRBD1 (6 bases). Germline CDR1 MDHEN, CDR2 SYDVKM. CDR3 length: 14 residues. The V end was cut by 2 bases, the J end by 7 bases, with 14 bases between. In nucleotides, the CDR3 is TGTGCCAGCAGTTTAGAGTGGGGGGGCTCTGGCTACACCTTC. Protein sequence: CASSLEWGGSGYTF.

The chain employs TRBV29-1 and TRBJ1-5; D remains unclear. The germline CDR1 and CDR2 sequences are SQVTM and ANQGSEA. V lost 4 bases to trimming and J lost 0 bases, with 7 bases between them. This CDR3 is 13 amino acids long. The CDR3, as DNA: TGCAGCGTTGGAGGCAGTAGCAATCAGCCCCAGCATTTT. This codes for CSVGGSSNQPQHF.

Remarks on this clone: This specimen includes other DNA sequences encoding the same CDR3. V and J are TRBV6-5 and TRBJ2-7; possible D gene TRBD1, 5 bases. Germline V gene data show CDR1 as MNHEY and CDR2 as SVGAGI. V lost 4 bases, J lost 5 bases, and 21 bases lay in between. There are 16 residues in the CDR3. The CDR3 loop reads CASSLRPGFGWDEQYF. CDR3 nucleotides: TGTGCCAGCAGTTTACGTCCAGGGTTCGGGTGGGACGAGCAGTACTTC.

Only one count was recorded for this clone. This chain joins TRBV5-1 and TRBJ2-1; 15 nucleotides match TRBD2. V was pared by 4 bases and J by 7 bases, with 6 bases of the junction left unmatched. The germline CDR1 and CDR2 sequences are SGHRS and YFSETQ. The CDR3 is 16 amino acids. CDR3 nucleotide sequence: TGCGCCAGCAGCGGAGGACTAGCGGGGGGGCAAAATGAGCAGTTCTTC. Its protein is CASSGGLAGGQNEQFF.